This T cell receptor beta chain was recorded in a study of identical twins (dated by TCRdb to 2016 to 2018). Describing the broader study: To test whether fetal clonotypes persist, the study used deep sequencing on TCR alpha and beta repertoires from monozygotic twins, unrelated adults of various ages, and cord blood. To rule out contamination, the twin experiments were replicated at different times with different library preparation protocols. General findings and caveats noted by the study authors: In monozygotic twins, out-of-frame TCR alpha sharing was systematically underestimated by recombination models, although the models agreed with sharing between unrelated individuals. Because the same donors could not be followed over many years, the conclusions relied on cross-sectional statistical analysis. Zero-insertion analyses could be partly confounded by invariant T cells such as MAIT and iNKT, although diverse VJ usage argued against such confounding for most clonotypes. Out-of-frame TCR alpha sequences shared between twins showed an excess of low generation-probability sequences compared with coincidental sharing between unrelated individuals. Fewer insertions were carried by abundant cord blood beta clonotypes, a similar but weaker trend appeared in young adult naive repertoires, and no such trend appeared in memory repertoires. Excess twin sharing in beta out-of-frame sequences was weaker because fewer shared sequences lowered the signal-to-noise ratio.

This clonotype has more than one count but fewer than ten. The antigen it binds to is not known. Qualities for individual bases were not recorded, and no much larger clone is one base off. Library preparation was by 5' RACE. TCRdb shows the sequencer as Illumina HiSeq 2000. Template switching added a universal primer binding site, and the final cDNA carried a unique molecular identifier that allowed TCR cDNA molecules to be counted accurately. Specific primers in the conserved constant-segment region were used to synthesize first-strand cDNA for the TCR alpha and beta chains. To control for contamination, every cDNA library was double barcoded, receiving both a SMART-Mk sample barcode and Illumina barcodes. TruSeq adapter sequences and Illumina sample barcodes were added in two successive PCR steps. The TCR alpha and beta cDNA libraries were sequenced on the Illumina HiSeq platform using custom primers. Per the original workflow: MiGEC processed the raw reads to extract unique molecular identifiers, while MiXCR was used to determine the CDR3 positions. For each individual, recombination models were inferred using an EM algorithm with the repgenHMM and IGoR tools. Shared clonotype analysis was performed with the tcR package in R, normalizing sharing by the product of cloneset sizes. To study raw recombination without the effects of thymic and clonal selection, out-of-frame nonproductive sequences were analyzed. TCRdb trimmed public reads at Q25 via fastp, called clones via MiXCR and kept in-frame beta chains. Each CDR3 protein gets just one entry, which takes the most common genes and DNA from the rows behind it. The V and J calls and clone size come from TCRdb's table, not from the authors' own analysis. The sample table records more than 600,000 distinct CDR3 sequences; about 20% of these occur just once. The ten largest clones take up 13% of the sample.

Only healthy Caucasian donors were included. Three pairs of female monozygotic twins, all aged 18 to 29 years, were included in the twin cohort. RNA for TCR libraries was isolated from peripheral blood mononuclear cells. These sequences were also reported in another study, on T cells expressing NK-cell markers. From the second report: Three sorted T-cell subsets (CD3+CD56+NKG2C+, CD3+CD56+NKG2C- and CD3+CD56-NKG2C+) from roughly eight donors had their TCR beta-chain repertoires profiled. Seven of the eight sequenced donors were HCMV-seropositive and one was HCMV-seronegative. In several experiments an anti-gammadeltaTCR antibody was added to restrict sorting to alphabetaTCR-expressing T cells. In over five donors, the dominant CD3+CD56+NKG2C+ clonotypes were among the top 10 CD8+ clonotypes and accounted for about 1.0-7.0% of CD8+ T cells. Those dominant clonotypes were again the most abundant among CD3+CD56-NKG2C+ cells in a handful of donors, at roughly 28.3-65%. Whether the expanded NKG2C-expressing T cell clones were specific for HCMV antigens remained unclear. Randomly selected healthy volunteers, three men and five women, were used as the eight sequenced donors. A commercial ELISA kit detecting HCMV-specific IgG in serum was used to determine HCMV serostatus. Bulk peripheral blood T-cell repertoires were additionally sequenced from unsorted PBMC for over 5 donors. Reads were demultiplexed and grouped by UMI with MIGEC, and clonotypes were assembled and quantified with MiTCR. To exclude erroneous sequences, only TCR cDNA sequences supported by at least two reads were retained. Downstream repertoire analysis used the tcR package, and clonotypes were matched across fractions by CDR3 nucleotide sequence plus V segment. Antigen specificity was annotated against VDJdb with VDJmatch, allowing one amino acid substitution in CDR3.

The clonotype comes from a woman aged 18-30 years in good health. Sequenced material: PBMCs.

The CDR3 corresponds to CASSPGGRGSYEQYF. The DNA reads TGTGCCAGCAGCCCCGGTGGGAGGGGGTCCTACGAGCAGTACTTC. This receptor chain uses TRBV9 and TRBJ2-7; TRBD2 is a possible D gene, resting on 7 matching bases. From its cysteine to its phenylalanine, the CDR3 spans 15 amino acids. The DNA shown is the 45-base CDR3, in frame from base 1. V drops 4 bases and J drops 1 base, leaving 15 bases in between. CDR1 and CDR2 are drawn from the germline V gene: SGDLS, YYNGEE.